This TCR beta chain originates from a study of shared clonotypes between healthy human individuals. On this clone: Other DNA sequences in the same sample also yield this CDR3.

Donors were Caucasian adults residing in Nashville, Tennessee, USA. In the CD4+ fraction, cells were divided into CD45RA+ naive and CD45RA-negative memory subsets. The V gene lost 0 bases and the J gene lost 1 base, with 7 bases spanning the gap. There are 14 residues in the CDR3. Germline V gene lookup returns CDR1 SGDLS and CDR2 YYNGEE. Generated by immunoSEQ multiplex PCR, the TCRdb table keeps only in-frame clones and is missing some. The data contain roughly 2,500,000 clones, approximately 93% of them singletons. Sequenced input: naive CD4+ T cells from PBMCs. Indicated subset: CD45RA+ positively selected. The genes are TRBV9 and TRBJ1-1; D uncertain. This TCR was recovered from a man aged 18 to 35 in good health. Some clones in this sample may be carry-over from other donors' samples. The CDR3 DNA sequence: TGTGCCAGCAGCGTAGGACGGGCGAACACTGAAGCTTTCTTT. Protein sequence: CASSVGRANTEAFF.